This TCR beta chain was identified in a study of blood T cell repertoires in COVID-19. Background on the study: Specimens from acute and convalescent COVID-19 originated in the United States, Italy and Spain. T cells, B-cell-depleted T cells, or PBMCs supplied cDNA or gDNA.

Methods used by the authors: Estimation of nucleated cell counts was performed using reference gene primer amplification. Sequenced by immunoSEQ multiplex PCR; TCRdb stores in-frame clones only, minus some. V and J calls plus clone size are reproduced from that table; the DNA served to infer D and trimming. Here the sample spans fewer than 350,000 clones, approximately 86% being singletons. This CDR3 has 17 amino acids. V was clipped by 3 bases and J by 2 bases; unmatched bases: 13. CDR1 and CDR2 from the germline V gene are SGHAT and FQNNGV. The chain combines TRBV11-2 with TRBJ2-7; 7 nucleotides agree with TRBD2. Sequences were obtained from peripheral blood. The clonotype comes from a woman aged 30 to 39 who had recovered from COVID-19. The DNA for the CDR3 is TGTGCCAGCAGCTTCGACCTGCTAGCGGCTGGGGCCTACGAGCAGTACTTC. This encodes CASSFDLLAAGAYEQYF.